This record covers a single TCR beta chain. The germline V gene encodes CDR1 MDHEN and CDR2 SYDVKM. The CDR3 loop spans 15 amino acids. The data originate from a study of T cells expressing NK-cell markers. Each CDR3 protein gets one entry in TCRdb, which reprocessed the 5' RACE reads and gives no DNA. This sample's table has 130,000 to 150,000 distinct CDR3 sequences. The source is a man younger than 35 in good health. The rearrangement uses TRBV28 and TRBJ1-4; the D gene TCRdb calls, TRBD1, cannot be checked with no DNA. The sequencing sample was made of blood T cells: a sorted CD56 or NKG2C T cell subset, CD4+ or CD8+ T cells, or bulk PBMC T cells (not recorded which). CDR3 region: CASTPRGYVNEKLFF. The whole variable domain, filled in from reference TRBV28 and TRBJ1-4, reads DVKVTQSSRYLVKRTGEKVFLECVQDMDHENMFWYRQDPGLGLRLIYFSYDVKMKEKGDIPEGYSVSREKKERFSLILESASTNQTSMYLCASTPRGYVNEKLFFGSGTQLSVL.